The sequence of this T cell receptor beta chain was determined in a study of regulatory T cells in long-lasting Graves disease (dated by TCRdb to 2020 to 2022). With respect to the entire study: Persistent Graves' disease was defined as persistently positive TSH receptor autoantibodies together with antithyroid drug treatment for over 5 years. On average, persistent Graves' disease patients in the clinical cohort had been on antithyroid drugs for around 9.5 years. This study used TCR sequencing and RNA sequencing of peripheral blood to compare persistent Graves' disease patients against newly diagnosed Graves' disease patients. TCR sequencing covered around 13 persistent and around 20 newly diagnosed Graves' disease patients, 33 samples in total. The study was conducted in China and was registered as a clinical trial.

Sample time point, as interpreted from the label and publication: persistent/refractory GD, antithyroid drugs over 5 years with positive TRAb. For both TCR sequencing and RNA sequencing, RNA was extracted from PBMCs using TRIzol. The diagnosis of Graves' disease was made according to American Thyroid Association guidelines. Patients were recruited from an endocrinology department in Xi'an, China. Each patient gave approximately 9.7 milliliters of peripheral blood, collected in an EDTA anticoagulant tube. PBMCs were isolated by Ficoll Paque Plus density gradient separation without further T cell sorting. An Agilent 2100 Bioanalyzer and agarose gel were used to check RNA quality, and a NanoDrop 2000 was used to measure RNA concentration. The research as a whole found: The authors noted that the small sample size was a limitation that may lower accuracy. Only the TCR beta chain was sequenced and analyzed. TRBV28, TRBJ1-2 and TRBJ2-5 were preferentially used in persistent disease, while TRBV20-1 and TRBJ2-1 were favored in newly diagnosed disease. Persistent Graves' disease patients showed lower TCR Shannon entropy and fewer highly expanded clones than newly diagnosed patients, suggesting clonal expansion. The study examined only peripheral blood because the primary lesion, thyroid tissue, could not be accessed. Patients with persistent disease shared more public clonotypes (fewer than 3,000) than newly diagnosed patients did (about 1,000).

From the cysteine up to the phenylalanine, the CDR3 has a length of 19 residues. Solely the CDR3 DNA is kept, with 57 bases framed from the first base. Germline trimming amounts to 1 base on V and 0 bases on J, with 7 as the count of junction bases outside the gene matches. The germline V gene sets CDR1 to SNHLY and CDR2 to FYNNEI. This clonotype occurred many times. It has no known antigen specificity. The record has no base qualities; no much larger clone is one base away. Library method: multiplex PCR. Sequencing relied on an Illumina HiSeq 4000. To build TCR beta libraries, CDR3 regions were amplified by Arm-PCR using iRepertoire HTBI primers. Gel purification was performed on PCR products prior to sequencing. On the authors' methods: A total of fewer than 65 TRBV and approximately 13 TRBJ segments were identified across samples and were used for gene usage analysis of CDR3 amino acid clonotypes. COPE and FqMerger were used to merge the filtered high-quality paired reads into contigs. Contigs were aligned with BLAST to IMGT TRBV, TRBD and TRBJ reference genes, and CDR3 was defined per IMGT. Clonotypes above 0.1% frequency were classified as highly expanded clones. Shannon entropy served as the measure of repertoire diversity, while the Gini coefficient captured V-J evenness. Clonotypes shared by more than one individual were considered public. TCRdb handled the public reads itself, with Q25 trimming in fastp and clone calling in MiXCR, and kept productive beta chains. Entries that share a CDR3 protein sequence are merged under the most common genes and DNA. These V and J calls originate from TCRdb's pipeline instead of the authors' own analysis. The sample yields about half a million distinct CDR3 sequences; less than 25% were counted once. Clones ranked in the top ten supply roughly 13% of the sample.

The chain joins TRBV2 to TRBJ1-6; 9 bases in the middle match TRBD1. This sample comprised peripheral blood mononuclear cells (PBMCs), obtained when the disease was refractory, from a patient treated with antithyroid drugs. This sequence originates from a female donor with Graves disease. The CDR3 sequence is CASSEVGNRGLSYNSPLHF. The DNA sequence follows: TGTGCCAGCAGTGAAGTCGGAAACAGGGGGCTCTCCTATAATTCACCCCTCCACTTT.